The rows below give T cell receptor beta chains drawn from one sample of a study of blood T cell repertoires in COVID-19. Assay: immunoSEQ multiplex PCR; the TCRdb copy retains only in-frame clones and omits some. The table includes about 90,000 clones, roughly 80% detected once. The sample consisted of peripheral blood. These TCRs come from a man aged 45-60 years with acute or convalescent COVID-19. CDR3s include the opening cysteine and the closing phenylalanine or tryptophan. Fields, in order: V gene, D gene, J gene, CDR3 length, clone size, CDR3 DNA, CDR3 protein. The D gene is left open where the match is weak. Expanded clones are given a class, and other clones once, few, many or no size at all.

V gene: TRBV5-6; D gene: TRBD1; J gene: TRBJ1-1; CDR3 length: 13; clone size: -; CDR3 DNA: TGTGCCAGCAGGCGACAGGGGGGCACTGAAGCTTTCTTT; CDR3 protein: CASRRQGGTEAFF
V gene: TRBV29-1; D gene: -; J gene: TRBJ2-1; CDR3 length: 14; clone size: -; CDR3 DNA: TGCAGCGTTGATGTCGGGGGGCTCTACAATGAGCAGTTCTTC; CDR3 protein: CSVDVGGLYNEQFF
V gene: TRBV2; D gene: TRBD1; J gene: TRBJ2-5; CDR3 length: 14; clone size: -; CDR3 DNA: TGTGCCAGCAGGGGGACAGGGAGAGCGGAGACCCAGTACTTC; CDR3 protein: CASRGTGRAETQYF
V gene: TRBV10-2; D gene: -; J gene: TRBJ1-4; CDR3 length: 12; clone size: few; CDR3 DNA: TGCGCCAGCAGTGGGGGGGGAGCAAAACTGTTTTTT; CDR3 protein: CASSGGGAKLFF
V gene: TRBV6-2/TRBV6-3; D gene: TRBD1; J gene: TRBJ2-5; CDR3 length: 15; clone size: -; CDR3 DNA: TGTGCCAGCAGTTACCCCACAGGGGCCCAAGAGACCCAGTACTTC; CDR3 protein: CASSYPTGAQETQYF
V gene: TRBV28; D gene: -; J gene: TRBJ2-5; CDR3 length: 13; clone size: -; CDR3 DNA: TGTGCCAGCAGTTACCCCTCTATCGAGACCCAGTACTTC; CDR3 protein: CASSYPSIETQYF
V gene: TRBV2; D gene: -; J gene: TRBJ1-5; CDR3 length: 14; clone size: -; CDR3 DNA: TGTGCCAGCAGTCTTAAACAGGGCGGACAGCCCCAGCATTTT; CDR3 protein: CASSLKQGGQPQHF
V gene: TRBV20-1; D gene: -; J gene: TRBJ1-1; CDR3 length: 11; clone size: -; CDR3 DNA: TGCAGTGCTAGTCCGGTGAGGGAAGCTTTCTTT; CDR3 protein: CSASPVREAFF
V gene: TRBV6-1; D gene: -; J gene: TRBJ1-2; CDR3 length: 14; clone size: few; CDR3 DNA: TGTGCCAGCAGTGAACAGCGGAGTCTTTATGGCTACACCTTC; CDR3 protein: CASSEQRSLYGYTF
V gene: TRBV9; D gene: -; J gene: TRBJ1-1; CDR3 length: 15; clone size: -; CDR3 DNA: TGTGCCAGCAGCGTAGGGCAGGCCAAGGACACTGAAGCTTTCTTT; CDR3 protein: CASSVGQAKDTEAFF
V gene: TRBV21-1; D gene: -; J gene: TRBJ1-5; CDR3 length: 17; clone size: -; CDR3 DNA: TGTGCCAGCAGCAAAGTGGGGGCAGGCAGGGGCAATCAGCCCCAGCATTTT; CDR3 protein: CASSKVGAGRGNQPQHF